What follows is one T cell receptor beta chain and its context. The data stem from a study of T cell changes during pregnancy in multiple sclerosis. Clones were read by immunoSEQ multiplex PCR, and TCRdb kept only the in-frame ones, dropping some. This sample carries about 120,000 clones, approximately 93% of them seen once, and the ten largest clones take 6% to 7%. The CDR3 runs to 16 residues. V shed 2 bases and J 4 bases; nucleotides not matched to a gene: 9. Germline CDR1 reads SGHNT; CDR2 reads YYREEE (reference sequence). The sample in question was peripheral blood, obtained before pregnancy. The sequence derives from a female donor with multiple sclerosis, enrolled in a pregnancy study. The chain has TRBV5-4 and TRBJ2-1; 7 nucleotides line up with TRBD1. In DNA form, the CDR3 reads TGTGCCAGCAGCTTAGATGGGGGACAGATGTACAATGAGCAGTTCTTC. Translation gives CASSLDGGQMYNEQFF.